This TCR beta chain was sequenced during a study of blood T cell repertoires in COVID-19 (dated by TCRdb to about 2020). Concerning the study at large: Collaborator samples came from the United States, Italy and Spain and covered acute and convalescent phases of COVID-19. Nearly every sample came with metadata listing a de-identified subject ID, COVID-19 status, age in years and sex. The samples were drawn from the first 160 participants of the ongoing ImmuneRACE study and from over a thousand subjects provided by 6 global collaborators. A freely available public database, intended as a resource for researchers studying the immune response to SARS-CoV-2, is where the repertoires were released. Where available, HLA class I and class II types were obtained from metadata supplied by the sample provider rather than from assay-based typing. The prospective study material was composed of cDNA or gDNA derived from T cells, B-cell-depleted T cells, or PBMCs. Deeply sampled blood TCRbeta repertoires from subjects exposed to, actively infected with, or recovered from COVID-19 were included in the dataset. The paper's findings and limits, for the study overall: The amount of clinical and demographic metadata varied by source and participant and was provided uncurated.

The CDR3 holds 17 amino acids from the cysteine to the phenylalanine. The read is trimmed to its CDR3 DNA, 51 bases read in frame from base 1. CDR1 and CDR2 are drawn from the germline V gene: MDHEN, SYDVKM. V has 5 bases trimmed and J has 8 bases trimmed; junction bases matching no gene number 12. Whole blood was collected in K2EDTA tubes by collaborating institutions according to the institutions' own protocols. Collaborator samples were shipped for TCRbeta analysis as frozen whole blood, isolated PBMCs, or DNA extracted from either sample type. With regard to this clone: The target of this receptor is not known. Nothing much larger sits one base from this clone, and base qualities are not available.

TCRbeta CDR3 regions were amplified from genomic DNA by means of the immunoSEQ Assay, a bias-controlled multiplex PCR. The paper's processing steps were these. Nucleated cell counts per sample were estimated from amplification of reference gene primers within the assay. To quantify the absolute abundance of each unique TCRbeta CDR3 rearrangement, sequence reads were collapsed and filtered. Productive Simpson clonality was computed per sample as the square root of Simpson's diversity index over productive rearrangements. Held by TCRdb, this immuneACCESS table contains in-frame sequences only and omits some clones. Under half of the omission traces to an unresolved V gene where checked; the cause of the rest is unknown. V, J and clone size derive from that table, while D and trimming were established from the DNA sequence. The table for this sample lists around 130,000 clones; around 83% of them were counted only once. The top ten clones comprise roughly 4% of the sample.

Sequencing was carried out using peripheral blood. Recombination linked TRBV28 to TRBJ2-3; the junction holds 14 bases that match TRBD2. The sequence was collected from a woman older than 75 with acute or convalescent COVID-19. The DNA is TGTGCCAGCAGTCTTGGACTAGCGGGAGGCCCGTGGGGTACGCAGTATTTT. Its translation reads: CASSLGLAGGPWGTQYF.